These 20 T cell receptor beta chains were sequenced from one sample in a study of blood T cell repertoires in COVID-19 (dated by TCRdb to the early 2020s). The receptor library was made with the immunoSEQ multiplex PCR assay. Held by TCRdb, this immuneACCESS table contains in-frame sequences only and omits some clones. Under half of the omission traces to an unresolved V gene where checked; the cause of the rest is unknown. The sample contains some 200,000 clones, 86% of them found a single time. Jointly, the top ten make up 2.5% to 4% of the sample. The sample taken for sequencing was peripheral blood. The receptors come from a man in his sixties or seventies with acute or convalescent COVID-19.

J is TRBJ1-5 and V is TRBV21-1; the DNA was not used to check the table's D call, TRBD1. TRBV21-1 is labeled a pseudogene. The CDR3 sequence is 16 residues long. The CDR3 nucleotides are TGTGCCAGCAGCAGCCTACAGGGTTTTAGCAATCAGCCCCAGCATTTT. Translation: CASSSLQGFSNQPQHF.

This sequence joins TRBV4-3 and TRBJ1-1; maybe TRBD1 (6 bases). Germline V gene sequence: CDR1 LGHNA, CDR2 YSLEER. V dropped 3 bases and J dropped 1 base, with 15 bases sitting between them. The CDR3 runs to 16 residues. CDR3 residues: CASSQGLGAENTEAFF. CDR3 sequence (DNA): TGCGCCAGCAGCCAGGGTTTGGGGGCGGAGAACACTGAAGCTTTCTTT.

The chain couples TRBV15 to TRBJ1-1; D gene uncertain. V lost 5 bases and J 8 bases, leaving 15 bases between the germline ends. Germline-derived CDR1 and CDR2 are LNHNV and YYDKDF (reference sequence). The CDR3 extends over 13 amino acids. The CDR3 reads CATSLGRMREAFF. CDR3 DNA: TGTGCCACCAGCCTGGGGAGGATGCGGGAAGCTTTCTTT. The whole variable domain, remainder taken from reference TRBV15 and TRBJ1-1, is DAMVIQNPRYQVTQFGKPVTLSCSQTLNHNVMYWYQQKSSQAPKLLFHYYDKDFNNEADTPDNFQSRRPNTSFCFLDIRSPGLGDTAMYLCATSLGRMREAFFGQGTRLTVV.

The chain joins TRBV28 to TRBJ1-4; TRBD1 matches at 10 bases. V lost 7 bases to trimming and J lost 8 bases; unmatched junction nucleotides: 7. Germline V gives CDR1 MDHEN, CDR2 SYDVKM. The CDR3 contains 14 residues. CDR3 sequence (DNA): TGTGCCAGCAACGACAGGGGGCGCGAAGAAAAACTGTTTTTT. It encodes CASNDRGREEKLFF.

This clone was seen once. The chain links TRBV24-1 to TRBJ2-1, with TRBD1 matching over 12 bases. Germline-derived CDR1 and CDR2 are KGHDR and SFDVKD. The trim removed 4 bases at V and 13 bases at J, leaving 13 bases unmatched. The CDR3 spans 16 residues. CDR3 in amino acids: CATSDPVLGTGGGQFF. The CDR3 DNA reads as TGTGCCACCAGTGACCCTGTCTTAGGGACAGGGGGCGGCCAGTTCTTC.

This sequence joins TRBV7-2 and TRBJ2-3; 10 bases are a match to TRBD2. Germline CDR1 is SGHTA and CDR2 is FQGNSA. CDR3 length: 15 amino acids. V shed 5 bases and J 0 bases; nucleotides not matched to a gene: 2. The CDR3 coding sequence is TGTGCCAGCAGCCTTAGCGGGGGGAGCACAGATACGCAGTATTTT. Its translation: CASSLSGGSTDTQYF. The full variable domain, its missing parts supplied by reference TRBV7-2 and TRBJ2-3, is GAGVSQSPSNKVTEKGKDVELRCDPISGHTALYWYRQSLGQGLEFLIYFQGNSAPDKSGLPSDRFSAERTGGSVSTLTIQRTQQEDSAVYLCASSLSGGSTDTQYFGPGTRLTVL.

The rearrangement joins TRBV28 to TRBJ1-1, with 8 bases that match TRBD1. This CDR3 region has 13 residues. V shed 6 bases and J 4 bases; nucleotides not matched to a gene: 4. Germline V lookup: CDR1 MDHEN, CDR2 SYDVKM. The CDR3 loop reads CASSPGGVTEAFF. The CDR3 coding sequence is TGTGCCAGCAGCCCAGGGGGCGTCACTGAAGCTTTCTTT.

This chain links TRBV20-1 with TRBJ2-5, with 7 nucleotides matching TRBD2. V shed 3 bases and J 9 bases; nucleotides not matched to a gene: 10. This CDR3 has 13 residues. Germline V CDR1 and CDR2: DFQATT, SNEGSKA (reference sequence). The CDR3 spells CSASRGDEAAQYF. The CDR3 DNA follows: TGCAGTGCTAGTCGGGGGGACGAGGCGGCCCAGTACTTC.

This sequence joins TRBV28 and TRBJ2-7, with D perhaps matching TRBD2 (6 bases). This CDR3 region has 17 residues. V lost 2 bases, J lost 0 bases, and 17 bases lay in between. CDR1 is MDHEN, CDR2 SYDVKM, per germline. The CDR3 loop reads CASSLGGAGSSSYEQYF. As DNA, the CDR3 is TGTGCCAGCAGTTTAGGCGGGGCCGGTTCTAGCTCCTACGAGCAGTACTTC.

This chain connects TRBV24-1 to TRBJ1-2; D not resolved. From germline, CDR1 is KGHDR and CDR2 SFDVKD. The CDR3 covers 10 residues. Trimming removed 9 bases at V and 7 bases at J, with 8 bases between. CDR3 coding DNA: TGTGCCACCCCCCCGGGTGGCTACACCTTC. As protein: CATPPGGYTF.

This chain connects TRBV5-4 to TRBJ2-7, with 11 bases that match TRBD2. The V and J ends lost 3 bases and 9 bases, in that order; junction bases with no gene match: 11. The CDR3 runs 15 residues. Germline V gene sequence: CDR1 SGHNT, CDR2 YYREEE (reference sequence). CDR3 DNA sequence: TGTGCCAGCAGCTCTGGTGGTAGCGGGAGGGAAGGGCAGTACTTC. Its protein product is CASSSGGSGREGQYF.

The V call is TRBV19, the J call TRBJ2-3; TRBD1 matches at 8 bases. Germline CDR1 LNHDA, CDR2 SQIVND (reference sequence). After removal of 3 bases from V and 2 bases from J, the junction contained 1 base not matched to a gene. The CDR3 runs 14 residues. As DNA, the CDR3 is TGTGCCAGTAGTATGACAGGGGCCACAGATACGCAGTATTTT. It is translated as CASSMTGATDTQYF. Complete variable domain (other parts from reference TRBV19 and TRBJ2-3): DGGITQSPKYLFRKEGQNVTLSCEQNLNHDAMYWYRQDPGQGLRLIYYSQIVNDFQKGDIAEGYSVSREKKESFPLTVTSAQKNPTAFYLCASSMTGATDTQYFGPGTRLTVL.

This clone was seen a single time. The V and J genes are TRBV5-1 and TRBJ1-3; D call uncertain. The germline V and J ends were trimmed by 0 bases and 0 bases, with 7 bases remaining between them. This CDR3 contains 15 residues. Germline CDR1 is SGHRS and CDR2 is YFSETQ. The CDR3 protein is CASSLGVNSGNTIYF. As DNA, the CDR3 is TGCGCCAGCAGCTTGGGAGTAAACTCTGGAAACACCATATATTTT.

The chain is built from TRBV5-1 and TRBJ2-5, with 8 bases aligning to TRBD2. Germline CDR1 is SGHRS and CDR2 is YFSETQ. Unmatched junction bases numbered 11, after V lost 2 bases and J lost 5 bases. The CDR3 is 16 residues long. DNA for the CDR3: TGCGCCAGCAGCTTCCAACCAGCGGGAGAGGGGGAGACCCAGTACTTC. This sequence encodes CASSFQPAGEGETQYF.

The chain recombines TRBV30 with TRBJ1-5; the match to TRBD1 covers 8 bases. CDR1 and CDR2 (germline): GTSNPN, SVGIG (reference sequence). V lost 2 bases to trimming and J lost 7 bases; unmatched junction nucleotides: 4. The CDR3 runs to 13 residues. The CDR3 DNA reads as TGTGCCTGGAGTTTTACAGGGGGACAGCCCCAGCATTTT. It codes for CAWSFTGGQPQHF.

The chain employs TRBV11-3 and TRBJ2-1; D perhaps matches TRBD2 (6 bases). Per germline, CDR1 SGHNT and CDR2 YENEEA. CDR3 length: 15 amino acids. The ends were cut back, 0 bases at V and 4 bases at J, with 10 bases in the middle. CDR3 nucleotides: TGTGCCAGCAGCTTAGACCTAGCGAGGTACAATGAGCAGTTCTTC. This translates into CASSLDLARYNEQFF.

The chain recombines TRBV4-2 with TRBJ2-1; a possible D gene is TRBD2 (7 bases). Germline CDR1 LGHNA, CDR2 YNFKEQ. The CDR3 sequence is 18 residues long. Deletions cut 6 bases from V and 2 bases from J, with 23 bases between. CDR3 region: CASSQNLRGGAPYNEQFF. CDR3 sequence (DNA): TGTGCCAGCAGTCAAAATCTTAGGGGGGGTGCCCCCTACAATGAGCAGTTCTTC.

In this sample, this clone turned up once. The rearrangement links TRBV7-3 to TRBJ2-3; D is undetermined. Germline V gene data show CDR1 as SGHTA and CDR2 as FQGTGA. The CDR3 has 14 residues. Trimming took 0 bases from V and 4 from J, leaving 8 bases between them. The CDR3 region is CASSLTGAPDTQYF. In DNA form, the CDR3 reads TGTGCCAGCAGCTTAACAGGAGCCCCAGATACGCAGTATTTT.

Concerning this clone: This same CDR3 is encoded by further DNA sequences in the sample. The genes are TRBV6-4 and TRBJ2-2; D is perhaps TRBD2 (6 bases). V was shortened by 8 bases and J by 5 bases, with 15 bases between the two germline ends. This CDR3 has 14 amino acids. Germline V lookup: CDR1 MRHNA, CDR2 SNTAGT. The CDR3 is CASSGQGGTGELFF. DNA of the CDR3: TGTGCCAGCTCGGGGCAGGGAGGTACCGGGGAGCTGTTTTTT.

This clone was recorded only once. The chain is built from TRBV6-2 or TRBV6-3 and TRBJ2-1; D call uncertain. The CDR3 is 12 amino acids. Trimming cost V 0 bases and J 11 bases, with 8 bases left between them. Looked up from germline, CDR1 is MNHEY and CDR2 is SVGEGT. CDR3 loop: CASSYSRIQQFF. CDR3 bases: TGTGCCAGCAGTTACTCGAGGATCCAGCAGTTCTTC.